The sequence of this T cell receptor beta chain was determined in a study of response to subunit inactivated influenza vaccine. Study-level results: Each seasonal flu vaccination may recruit only limited new T cells, authors suggested.

Per the germline V gene, CDR1 is MNHNS and CDR2 is SASEGT. The CDR3 covers 16 residues. Trimming removed 6 bases at V and 0 bases at J, with 12 bases between. TCRdb reanalysed the RT-PCR reads using MiXCR and keeps one entry per CDR3 protein. The table includes more than 400,000 distinct CDR3 sequences, 9.5% to 13% detected once. Notes on this clonotype: What it recognizes is unknown.

The sample here was PBMCs from blood, taken roughly 45 days after vaccination. This sequence was found in a man in his fifties who received an inactivated influenza vaccine. The chain recombines TRBV6-1 with TRBJ1-6, with D unclear. The CDR3 spells CASRHDGLSYNSPLHF. The CDR3 coding sequence is TGTGCCAGCAGACATGACGGACTCTCCTATAATTCACCCCTCCACTTT.